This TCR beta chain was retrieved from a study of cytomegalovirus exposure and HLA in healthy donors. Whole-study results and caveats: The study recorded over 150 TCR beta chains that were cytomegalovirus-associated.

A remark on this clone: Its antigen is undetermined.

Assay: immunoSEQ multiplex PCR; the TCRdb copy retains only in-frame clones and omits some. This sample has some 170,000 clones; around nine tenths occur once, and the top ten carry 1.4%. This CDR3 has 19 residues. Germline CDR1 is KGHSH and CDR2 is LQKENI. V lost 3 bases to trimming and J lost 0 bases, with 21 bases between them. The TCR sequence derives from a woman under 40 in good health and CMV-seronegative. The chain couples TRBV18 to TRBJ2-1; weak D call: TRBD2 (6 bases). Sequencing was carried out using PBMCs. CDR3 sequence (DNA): TGTGCCAGCTCACCTCCAACCGGGAGAACGACTTTCTCCTACAATGAGCAGTTCTTC. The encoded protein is CASSPPTGRTTFSYNEQFF.